The source of this T cell receptor (beta chain) is a study of technical replicates of blood from a few donors. This clone was seen a single time. The V gene end was trimmed by 3 bases and the J gene end by 6 bases; junction bases not matched to a gene: 3. CDR1 is SGDLS, CDR2 YYNGEE, per germline. The CDR3 sequence is 14 residues long. Method: immunoSEQ multiplex PCR; TCRdb's copy keeps in-frame clones and lacks some. The sample includes around 69,000 clones, nearly 98% seen only once; the top ten take over 0.2%. The sample comprised T cells isolated from PBMCs. V usage is TRBV9 and J usage is TRBJ2-7, with 13 nucleotides matching TRBD2. This clonotype was sampled from a human donor in good health. CDR3 sequence (DNA): TGTGCCAGCAGCGCGTGGACTAGCGGGAGCGAGCAGTACTTC. It specifies CASSAWTSGSEQYF.